One sample yielded the 3 T cell receptor beta chains listed below, sequenced in a study of T-cell memory formation after mild COVID-19. TCRdb recomputed calls from the 5' RACE reads with MiXCR, one row per CDR3 protein. Of fewer than 600,000 distinct CDR3 sequences listed, approximately 21% were seen once; the top ten hold 7.5% to 9.5%. The sample comprised PBMCs or a T cell subset sorted from them (not recorded which). The receptors were sampled from an adult woman who had mild COVID-19 (a few samples of this study predate the infection). Cell type and time point are not known.

This clonotype appeared a few times. The chain carries TRBV7-6 and TRBJ2-2; D is ambiguous. CDR3 size: 13 residues. Germline V gene sequence: CDR1 SGHVS, CDR2 FNYEAQ. The V and J ends lost 4 bases and 8 bases respectively, with 11 bases between them. CDR3 in amino acids: CASSSRVEGELFF. DNA of the CDR3: TGTGCCAGCAGCTCCCGAGTGGAGGGGGAGCTGTTTTTT.

There are a few counts of this clonotype. The rearrangement links TRBV15 to TRBJ1-4; D unclear. Trimming left V 5 bases short and J 5 bases short, with 15 bases between. This CDR3 is 15 amino acids long. The germline V gene has CDR1 LNHNV and CDR2 YYDKDF (reference sequence). The CDR3: CATSALGGFNEKLFF. Here the CDR3 DNA reads TGTGCCACCAGCGCCCTGGGTGGGTTCAATGAAAAACTGTTTTTT.

The J gene is TRBJ2-4, the V gene TRBV7-3; 7 nucleotides agree with TRBD2. The CDR3 contains 14 residues. Germline CDR1 and CDR2: SGHTA and FQGTGA. V was pared by 5 bases and J by 8 bases, with 9 bases of the junction left unmatched. The CDR3 reads CASSRRGSGDIQYF. The CDR3 nucleotides are TGTGCCAGCAGCCGGCGGGGGTCCGGGGACATTCAGTACTTC.